Following are 14 T cell receptor beta chains from one sample sequenced in a study of shared clonotypes between healthy human individuals. Clones were sequenced by immunoSEQ multiplex PCR, and TCRdb holds only the in-frame ones, with some missing. The sample lists roughly 2.1 million clones, about 93% occurring once. Naive CD8 cells lacked CD45RO and underwent positive selection for CCR7, leaving out terminally differentiated effector memory CD45RA+ cells. Input material: naive CD8+ T cells from PBMCs. The receptors come from a man aged 18-30 years in good health. Some clones in this sample may be carry-over from other donors' samples.

This chain connects TRBV9 to TRBJ2-6; D might be TRBD1 (6 bases). The germline V gene has CDR1 SGDLS and CDR2 YYNGEE. V lost 2 bases to trimming and J lost 0 bases, with 21 bases between them. The CDR3 is 20 residues long. The CDR3 nucleotides read TGTGCCAGCAGCGTGACGACAGGCGAATTGTCAGCCTCTGGGGCCAACGTCCTGACTTTC. Translation gives CASSVTTGELSASGANVLTF.

V usage is TRBV2 and J usage is TRBJ2-5, with 12 nucleotides matching TRBD2. Trimming at V came to 9 bases and at J to 4 bases, leaving 18 bases not matched to a gene. Germline V gene sequence: CDR1 SNHLY, CDR2 FYNNEI. The CDR3 is 18 amino acids. As DNA, the CDR3 is TGTGCCAGAAGAAGAGCTAGCGGGAGGGCCTTGGGTGGAGAGACCCAGTACTTC. This translates into CARRRASGRALGGETQYF. The entire variable domain, with the rest obtained from reference TRBV2 and TRBJ2-5, is as follows: EPEVTQTPSHQVTQMGQEVILRCVPISNHLYFYWYRQILGQKVEFLVSFYNNEISEKSEIFDDQFSVERPDGSNFTLKIRSTKLEDSAMYFCARRRASGRALGGETQYFGPGTRLLVL.

J is TRBJ2-7 and V is TRBV28, with D perhaps matching TRBD2 (6 bases). Trimming took 5 bases from V and 4 from J, leaving 15 bases between them. CDR1 MDHEN and CDR2 SYDVKM come from the germline V gene. CDR3 length: 14 residues. This CDR3 reads CASSATPGVYEQYF. CDR3 DNA sequence: TGTGCCAGCAGTGCTACCCCGGGAGTGTACGAGCAGTACTTC. Combining the CDR3 with reference TRBV28 and TRBJ2-7 gives the whole variable domain DVKVTQSSRYLVKRTGEKVFLECVQDMDHENMFWYRQDPGLGLRLIYFSYDVKMKEKGDIPEGYSVSREKKERFSLILESASTNQTSMYLCASSATPGVYEQYFGPGTRLTVT.

Comment on this clone: This could be a read error, since a much larger clone is one nucleotide away. The same CDR3 can be traced to other DNA sequences in this sample. CDR3 in amino acids: CASSSGNQPQHF. In DNA form, the CDR3 reads TGTGCCAGCAGCTCAGGGAATCAGCCCCAGCATTTT. V gene TRBV11-2 combines with J gene TRBJ1-5, with D tentatively TRBD1 (5 bases). Germline V gene lookup returns CDR1 SGHAT and CDR2 FQNNGV. Trimming pared 4 bases from V and 4 bases from J, leaving 5 bases between. The CDR3 has 12 amino acids.

Note on this clone: The junction does not match germline at one end; this may be a read error. The rearrangement joins TRBV5-8 to TRBJ2-7, with 8 bases that match TRBD1. The CDR3 covers 14 residues. Per the germline V gene, CDR1 is SGHTS and CDR2 is YDEGEE. CDR3 region: CASSLVVGQAPQGF. CDR3 nucleotides: TGTGCCAGCAGCTTGGTTGTGGGACAGGCCCCCCAGGGCTTC.

The chain uses TRBV19 and TRBJ1-5; 11 positions match TRBD1. In germline, CDR1 is LNHDA, CDR2 SQIVND (reference sequence). This CDR3 contains 17 residues. V was clipped by 4 bases and J by 2 bases; unmatched bases: 7. As DNA, the CDR3 is TGTGCCAGTAGTACTTTAAGGACAGGGGGCGGCAATCAGCCCCAGCATTTT. Residues: CASSTLRTGGGNQPQHF. The variable domain in full, with the rest retrieved from reference TRBV19 and TRBJ1-5, is DGGITQSPKYLFRKEGQNVTLSCEQNLNHDAMYWYRQDPGQGLRLIYYSQIVNDFQKGDIAEGYSVSREKKESFPLTVTSAQKNPTAFYLCASSTLRTGGGNQPQHFGDGTRLSIL.

The J gene is TRBJ1-5, the V gene TRBV28; 7 nucleotides align to TRBD1. CDR1 is MDHEN, CDR2 SYDVKM, per germline. V lost 7 bases to trimming and J lost 1 base; unmatched junction nucleotides: 10. CDR3 length: 16 residues. The CDR3 loop is CASNFPDRVSNQPQHF. CDR3 nucleotide sequence: TGTGCCAGCAACTTCCCCGACAGGGTGAGCAATCAGCCCCAGCATTTT. Supplemented by reference TRBV28 and TRBJ1-5, the full variable domain reads DVKVTQSSRYLVKRTGEKVFLECVQDMDHENMFWYRQDPGLGLRLIYFSYDVKMKEKGDIPEGYSVSREKKERFSLILESASTNQTSMYLCASNFPDRVSNQPQHFGDGTRLSIL.

The V gene is TRBV11-3, the J gene TRBJ2-7, with 9 nucleotides matching TRBD1. The CDR3 length is 14 residues. Germline CDR1 is SGHNT and CDR2 is YENEEA. With 5 bases clipped from V and 2 bases from J, the junction kept 4 bases outside the gene matches. The CDR3 protein is CASSHRDRAYEQYF. CDR3 DNA: TGTGCCAGCAGCCACCGGGACAGGGCCTACGAGCAGTACTTC. The entire variable domain, with the rest obtained from reference TRBV11-3 and TRBJ2-7, is as follows: EAGVVQSPRYKIIEKKQPVAFWCNPISGHNTLYWYLQNLGQGPELLIRYENEEAVDDSQLPKDRFSAERLKGVDSTLKIQPAELGDSAVYLCASSHRDRAYEQYFGPGTRLTVT.

Comments on this clone: Other nucleotide sequences in the sample specify the same CDR3. This chain joins TRBV4-1 and TRBJ2-7; TRBD1 agrees at 9 bases. The CDR3 consists of 15 residues. After removal of 0 bases from V and 3 bases from J, the junction contained 3 bases not matched to a gene. Germline CDR1 reads MGHRA; CDR2 reads YSYEKL. The CDR3 protein is CASSQDRGQGYEQYF. CDR3 nucleotide sequence: TGCGCCAGCAGCCAAGATAGGGGACAGGGCTACGAGCAGTACTTC.

V and J are TRBV18 and TRBJ2-5; the D gene is possibly TRBD2 (6 bases). CDR1 is KGHSH, CDR2 LQKENI, per germline. This CDR3 spans 17 amino acids. V lost 6 bases to trimming and J lost 4 bases, with 24 bases between them. This CDR3 is CASSTPPGLSGTETQYF. The CDR3 nucleotides read TGTGCCAGCTCGACCCCCCCGGGACTTAGCGGAACAGAGACCCAGTACTTC.

The genes are TRBV28 and TRBJ2-3; TRBD2 aligns across 7 bases. CDR1 is MDHEN and CDR2 is SYDVKM in the germline V gene. This CDR3 is built from 15 residues. The junction had 5 bases not matched to a gene; V was cut back by 5 bases and J by 0 bases. This chain's CDR3 is CASSPGTTSTDTQYF. Written as DNA, the CDR3 is TGTGCCAGCAGTCCCGGGACTACAAGCACAGATACGCAGTATTTT.

As for this clone: This CDR3 is also generated by other DNA sequences in the sample. The V gene is TRBV7-8, the J gene TRBJ2-7; D is possibly TRBD1 (5 bases). This CDR3 is 19 amino acids long. Trimming took 2 bases from V and 4 from J, leaving 27 bases between them. Germline V gene data show CDR1 as SGHVS and CDR2 as FQNEAQ. The CDR3 DNA reads TGTGCCAGCAGCTTAAGGAACGCAGGGCCGGCGACAGTAGGGTACGAGCAGTACTTC. It translates to CASSLRNAGPATVGYEQYF.

The chain joins TRBV4-3 to TRBJ2-3; a weak D match, TRBD2 (5 bases). V lost 0 bases, J lost 5 bases, and 9 bases lay in between. This CDR3 is 14 amino acids long. The germline gives CDR1 LGHNA, CDR2 YSLEER. The CDR3 coding sequence is TGCGCCAGCAGCCAAGATTCGGGGAAAGATACGCAGTATTTT. Protein product: CASSQDSGKDTQYF.

With respect to this clone: Other DNA sequences of this sample code for an identical CDR3. CDR3 amino acids: CASSAGGSYNEQFF. CDR3 coding DNA: TGCGCCAGCTCAGCGGGAGGTTCCTACAATGAGCAGTTCTTC. This chain links TRBV5-1 with TRBJ2-1; 9 nucleotides align to TRBD2. The germline V gene has CDR1 SGHRS and CDR2 YFSETQ. J was trimmed by 1 base and V by 7 bases; bases with no gene match: 3. CDR3 length: 14 amino acids.